A single T cell receptor beta chain is shown here with its context. The data belong to a study of identical twins. Healthy Caucasians provided all donations. Germline CDR1 SGHRS, CDR2 YFSETQ. CDR3 length equals 17 residues. V lost 0 bases, J lost 2 bases, and 16 bases lay in between. One entry per CDR3 protein results from TCRdb running MiXCR on the 5' RACE reads. Here the sample spans some 900,000 distinct CDR3 sequences, roughly an eighth being singletons. The sample was also linked to a second study, of yellow fever vaccine responses in identical twins.

The sequencing sample was made of PBMCs. The rearrangement uses TRBV5-1 and TRBJ2-3; D perhaps matches TRBD1 (5 bases). The TCR originated in a woman younger than 30 in good health. The CDR3 DNA is TGCGCCAGCAGCTTGGGGAGACAGATCAGGACCACAGATACGCAGTATTTT. It encodes CASSLGRQIRTTDTQYF.